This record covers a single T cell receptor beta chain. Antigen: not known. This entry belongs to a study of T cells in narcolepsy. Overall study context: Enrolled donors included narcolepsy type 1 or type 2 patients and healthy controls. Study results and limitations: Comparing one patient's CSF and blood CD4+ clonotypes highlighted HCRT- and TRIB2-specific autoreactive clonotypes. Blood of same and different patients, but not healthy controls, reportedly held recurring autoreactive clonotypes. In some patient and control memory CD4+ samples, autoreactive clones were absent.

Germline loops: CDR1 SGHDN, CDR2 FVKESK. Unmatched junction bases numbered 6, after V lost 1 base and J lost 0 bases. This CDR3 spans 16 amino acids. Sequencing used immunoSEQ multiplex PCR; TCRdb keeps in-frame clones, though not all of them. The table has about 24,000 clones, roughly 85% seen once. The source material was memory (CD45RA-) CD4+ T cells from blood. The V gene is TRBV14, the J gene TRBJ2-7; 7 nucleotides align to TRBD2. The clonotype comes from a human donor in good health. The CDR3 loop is CASSQAPGEGSYEQYF. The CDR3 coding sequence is TGTGCCAGCAGCCAAGCTCCGGGGGAGGGCTCCTACGAGCAGTACTTC.